This T cell receptor beta chain emerged from a study of blood T cell repertoires in COVID-19. Clones were read by immunoSEQ multiplex PCR, and TCRdb kept only the in-frame ones, dropping some. The top ten clones hold 15% to 17% of a sample with 43,000 or so clones, approximately 90% of them seen once. With V trimmed by 4 bases and J by 5 bases, 7 bases remained unmatched. In germline, CDR1 is GTSNPN, CDR2 SVGIG (reference sequence). CDR3 length equals 14 residues. The specimen sequenced was peripheral blood. This clonotype originated in a man between 60 and 70 years old with active COVID-19. V usage is TRBV30 and J usage is TRBJ2-5, with TRBD2 identical over 10 bases. CDR3: CAWKVSGRLETQYF. The CDR3 coding sequence is TGTGCCTGGAAGGTTAGCGGGAGGCTGGAGACCCAGTACTTC. Complete variable domain (other parts from reference TRBV30 and TRBJ2-5): SQTIHQWPATLVQPVGSPLSLECTVEGTSNPNLYWYRQAAGRGLQLLFYSVGIGQISSEVPQNLSASRPQDRQFILSSKKLLLSDSGFYLCAWKVSGRLETQYFGPGTRLLVL.